This TCR beta chain was identified during a study of cytomegalovirus exposure and HLA in healthy donors. PCR involved 60 Vbeta and 13 Jbeta primers. This table comes from immunoSEQ multiplex PCR, and its TCRdb copy is limited to in-frame clones, with some not included. The repertoire holds around 170,000 clones, 80% seen once, with less than 1.5% in the top ten. Regarding the study as a whole: Association with HLA alleles at 0.05 false discovery rate was found for 16,951 TCR beta sequences in a later analysis. For most TCR sequences rarity was the rule, although some public TCRs occurred in many donors. Later analysis associated a missense DCLRE1C variant with TCR beta V- and J-gene trimming.

Of note for this clone: Antigen: not known.

This CDR3 is built from 14 residues. The germline V gene has CDR1 MNHEY and CDR2 SVGAGI. V lost 0 bases and J lost 3, with 9 bases in between. Sample: PBMCs. The chain carries TRBV6-5 and TRBJ2-7; weak D call: TRBD2 (5 bases). The clonotype was recovered from a girl aged 10 to 17 in good health and CMV-seropositive. This chain's CDR3 is CASSYSTGNYEQYF. For the CDR3, the DNA is TGTGCCAGCAGTTACTCGACGGGGAACTACGAGCAGTACTTC.